One and the same sample provided the 28 T cell receptor beta chains below, sequenced in a study of blood T cell repertoires in COVID-19. Sequencing used immunoSEQ multiplex PCR; TCRdb keeps in-frame clones, though not all of them. The sample lists about 99,000 clones, 84% occurring once. Material for sequencing was peripheral blood. These receptors all stem from a man in his 70s with active or convalescent COVID-19.

V and J are TRBV2 and TRBJ2-2; D remains ambiguous. V was pared by 5 bases and J by 4 bases, with 8 bases between. Germline assignment: CDR1 SNHLY and CDR2 FYNNEI. The CDR3 has 13 amino acids. The CDR3 DNA sequence: TGTGCCAGCAGTCCAGGATTCACCGGGGAGCTGTTTTTT. This encodes CASSPGFTGELFF.

This clone was observed once. The rearrangement joins TRBV7-9 to TRBJ1-1; 12 nucleotides match TRBD1. The CDR3 consists of 16 residues. The germline CDR1 and CDR2 sequences are SEHNR and FQNEAQ (reference sequence). V gave up 5 bases and J gave up 7 bases; unmatched junction bases: 11. The CDR3 loop is CASSLDPGQGAGEAFF. The CDR3 DNA reads TGTGCCAGCAGCCTTGATCCGGGACAGGGGGCTGGTGAAGCTTTCTTT.

The chain recombines TRBV18 with TRBJ2-2; the D gene is possibly TRBD2 (5 bases). This CDR3 is 14 amino acids long. With 3 bases removed from V and 5 bases from J, the gap between germline ends came to 10 bases. Germline V lookup: CDR1 KGHSH, CDR2 LQKENI. The CDR3 DNA follows: TGTGCCAGCTCACCTCGGACTCGGACCGGGGAGCTGTTTTTT. Its protein product is CASSPRTRTGELFF.

This clone was detected a few times. The rearrangement joins TRBV6-5 to TRBJ1-2; TRBD1 is a possible D gene (6 bases). There are 13 residues in the CDR3. CDR1 and CDR2 (germline): MNHEY, SVGAGI. The V end lost 6 bases, the J end lost 2 bases, and 10 bases lay between the germline ends. The CDR3 DNA follows: TGTGCCAGCAGATCAGGGGTAAACTATGGCTACACCTTC. As protein: CASRSGVNYGYTF.

The chain uses TRBV27 and TRBJ1-6; D not certain. This CDR3 spans 15 amino acids. Looked up from germline, CDR1 is MNHEY and CDR2 is SMNVEV (reference sequence). The V gene lost 0 bases and the J gene lost 4 bases, with 7 bases spanning the gap. The CDR3 DNA reads as TGTGCCAGCAGTTTATCGAGGCCTTATAATTCACCCCTCCACTTT. It yields the protein CASSLSRPYNSPLHF.

This chain uses TRBV2 with TRBJ2-1; D is possibly TRBD2 (5 bases). The V and J ends lost 5 bases and 7 bases respectively, with 15 bases between them. In germline, CDR1 is SNHLY, CDR2 FYNNEI. This CDR3 has 14 residues. CDR3: CASSIKRTGNEQFF. Written as DNA, the CDR3 is TGTGCCAGCAGTATAAAACGTACGGGGAATGAGCAGTTCTTC.

This chain joins TRBV18 and TRBJ1-6; D is ambiguous. This CDR3 contains 14 residues. The V and J ends lost 2 bases and 8 bases respectively, with 10 bases between them. Germline assignment: CDR1 KGHSH and CDR2 LQKENI. CDR3 DNA sequence: TGTGCCAGCTCACCAGGCGGCCCGGATTCACCCCTCCACTTT. Residues: CASSPGGPDSPLHF.

V gene TRBV18 combines with J gene TRBJ2-7; unclear D gene. Between the trimmed V and J ends, which lost 5 bases and 10 bases, there was a span of 24 bases. The germline gives CDR1 KGHSH, CDR2 LQKENI. The CDR3 runs 15 residues. CDR3 nucleotide sequence: TGTGCCAGCTCATCCTCCACCGGTAGTCTTAGAATCCAGTACTTC. Translated, it gives CASSSSTGSLRIQYF.

This chain connects TRBV5-1 to TRBJ2-3; 11 bases are a match to TRBD2. Germline values: CDR1 SGHRS, CDR2 YFSETQ. The CDR3 sequence is 17 residues long. V gave up 4 bases and J gave up 6 bases; unmatched junction bases: 13. The CDR3 region has the DNA TGCGCCAGCAGCCAGGGACTAGCGGTTACTTCGGGGGATACGCAGTATTTT. Translated, it gives CASSQGLAVTSGDTQYF.

This clone has only a few counts. The CDR3 coding sequence is TGTGCCAGCAGGAACCTACAGGTGAATAATTCACCCCTCCACTTT. Translating it yields CASRNLQVNNSPLHF. The rearrangement uses TRBV27 and TRBJ1-6; D is possibly TRBD1 (5 bases). The germline CDR1 and CDR2 sequences are MNHEY and SMNVEV (reference sequence). Between the trimmed V and J ends, which lost 6 bases and 5 bases, there was a span of 14 bases. This CDR3 spans 15 amino acids.

This chain joins TRBV19 and TRBJ2-7; D gene uncertain. This CDR3 region has 18 residues. The V end was cut by 3 bases, the J end by 6 bases, with 27 bases between. Germline V lookup: CDR1 LNHDA, CDR2 SQIVND (reference sequence). CDR3 amino acids: CASSIWPLRVVKECEQYF. In DNA, the CDR3 is TGTGCCAGTAGTATTTGGCCGCTACGGGTGGTTAAGGAGTGCGAGCAGTACTTC.

This clone is deemed medium-sized. The junction departs from germline at one end; a sequencing error may be responsible. The CDR3 DNA sequence: TGTGCCAGCAGTGAAGCCGGGGATAAATCACCCCTCCACTTT. It yields the protein CASSEAGDKSPLHF. This sequence joins TRBV2 and TRBJ1-6; D not resolved. The CDR3 has 14 residues. Germline V gene sequence: CDR1 SNHLY, CDR2 FYNNEI.

This clone was counted a single time. The gene calls are TRBV5-1 and TRBJ2-1; 11 bases are shared with TRBD2. V dropped 7 bases and J dropped 8; count of bases not matched to a gene: 20. Germline CDR1 is SGHRS and CDR2 is YFSETQ. The CDR3 covers 18 residues. As DNA, the CDR3 is TGCGCCAGCTCCGGGACTAGCGGACTAAGGGCTCAGCTCGATGAGCAGTTCTTC. Protein product: CASSGTSGLRAQLDEQFF.

There are a few counts of this clone. The V gene is TRBV9, the J gene TRBJ1-6; D gene ambiguous. CDR1 and CDR2 from the germline V gene are SGDLS and YYNGEE. This CDR3 contains 15 residues. The germline V and J ends were trimmed by 2 bases and 7 bases, with 13 bases remaining between them. The CDR3 loop reads CASSVGRAGNSPLHF. In DNA, the CDR3 is TGTGCCAGCAGCGTCGGGAGGGCTGGGAATTCACCCCTCCACTTT.

The chain is built from TRBV19 and TRBJ2-1; TRBD2 aligns across 15 bases. The CDR3 spans 17 residues. Looked up from germline, CDR1 is LNHDA and CDR2 is SQIVND (reference sequence). V dropped 5 bases and J dropped 8; count of bases not matched to a gene: 10. The CDR3 region has the DNA TGTGCCAGTAGTCGCAGCGGACTAGCGGGGGGGCACGATGAGCAGTTCTTC. Amino acid sequence: CASSRSGLAGGHDEQFF. The whole variable domain, filled in from reference TRBV19 and TRBJ2-1, reads DGGITQSPKYLFRKEGQNVTLSCEQNLNHDAMYWYRQDPGQGLRLIYYSQIVNDFQKGDIAEGYSVSREKKESFPLTVTSAQKNPTAFYLCASSRSGLAGGHDEQFFGPGTRLTVL.

J is TRBJ2-7 and V is TRBV14; the match to TRBD1 covers 7 bases. This CDR3 is built from 16 residues. Germline-derived CDR1 and CDR2 are SGHDN and FVKESK. The ends lost 2 bases at V and 2 bases at J; junction bases unmatched: 9. The CDR3 sequence: CASSQFKGAKTYEQYF. CDR3 in DNA: TGTGCCAGCAGCCAATTTAAGGGGGCAAAAACCTACGAGCAGTACTTC. The variable domain in full, with the rest retrieved from reference TRBV14 and TRBJ2-7, is EAGVTQFPSHSVIEKGQTVTLRCDPISGHDNLYWYRRVMGKEIKFLLHFVKESKQDESGMPNNRFLAERTGGTYSTLKVQPAELEDSGVYFCASSQFKGAKTYEQYFGPGTRLTVT.

The chain uses TRBV7-3 and TRBJ2-2; TRBD1 matches at 8 bases. The CDR3 spans 16 residues. The germline gives CDR1 SGHTA, CDR2 FQGTGA. V shed 5 bases and J 1 base; nucleotides not matched to a gene: 6. The CDR3 bases are TGTGCCAGCAGCCTGGCTGGGACAGGGAACACCGGGGAGCTGTTTTTT. Its protein is CASSLAGTGNTGELFF.

The chain couples TRBV10-3 to TRBJ1-2, with TRBD1 identical over 9 bases. The CDR3 is made up of 18 amino acids. Germline values: CDR1 ENHRY, CDR2 SYGVKD. The ends lost 0 bases at V and 4 bases at J; junction bases unmatched: 12. The CDR3 spells CAISESTGGGRGSYGYTF. In DNA form, the CDR3 reads TGTGCCATCAGTGAGTCGACAGGGGGGGGTCGAGGTAGCTATGGCTACACCTTC.

This chain joins TRBV19 and TRBJ2-3; D unresolved. The germline CDR1 and CDR2 sequences are LNHDA and SQIVND (reference sequence). The CDR3 is made up of 15 amino acids. V was shortened by 6 bases and J by 2 bases, with 15 bases between the two germline ends. For the CDR3, the DNA is TGTGCCAGTAGCGGAGACCGCCTGACCACAGATACGCAGTATTTT. It translates to CASSGDRLTTDTQYF.

This clone occurred once. This chain joins TRBV19 and TRBJ2-2; D is unclear. The CDR3 sequence is 14 residues long. The ends were cut back, 4 bases at V and 2 bases at J, with 8 bases in the middle. Looked up from germline, CDR1 is LNHDA and CDR2 is SQIVND (reference sequence). The DNA of the CDR3 is TGTGCCAGTAGTACTGGTAGTAACACCGGGGAGCTGTTTTTT. This sequence encodes CASSTGSNTGELFF.

V usage is TRBV19 and J usage is TRBJ1-5, with 7 bases lining up with TRBD1. V was pared by 5 bases and J by 7 bases, with 2 bases of the junction left unmatched. Germline V gene lookup returns CDR1 LNHDA and CDR2 SQIVND (reference sequence). The CDR3 contains 12 residues. The CDR3: CASSGQVQPQHF. In DNA, the CDR3 is TGTGCCAGTAGTGGACAGGTGCAGCCCCAGCATTTT.

This clone has a single count. V gene TRBV7-2 combines with J gene TRBJ2-2; 7 bases align to TRBD1. Trimming removed 3 bases from V and 6 bases from J; junction bases left unmatched: 4. Germline CDR1 is SGHTA and CDR2 is FQGNSA. This CDR3 comprises 14 residues. CDR3 sequence: CASSLGQHSGELFF. CDR3 in DNA: TGTGCCAGCAGCTTGGGACAGCATTCCGGGGAGCTGTTTTTT.

This clone was observed a few times. The chain has TRBV7-3 and TRBJ2-2, with 7 positions matching TRBD2. Trimming at V came to 5 bases and at J to 1 base, leaving 7 bases not matched to a gene. The CDR3 is made up of 16 amino acids. Per germline, CDR1 SGHTA and CDR2 FQGTGA. As DNA, the CDR3 is TGTGCCAGCAGCCCACTCCGCGGGGGGAACACCGGGGAGCTGTTTTTT. It encodes CASSPLRGGNTGELFF.

The chain joins TRBV4-3 to TRBJ1-4; D gene ambiguous. V lost 0 bases and J lost 4, with 9 bases in between. Germline V lookup: CDR1 LGHNA, CDR2 YSLEER. This CDR3 region has 15 residues. Here the CDR3 reads CASSQDFGHNEKLFF. DNA of the CDR3: TGCGCCAGCAGCCAAGATTTTGGGCATAATGAAAAACTGTTTTTT.

This chain uses TRBV12-3 or TRBV12-4 with TRBJ1-3; no reliable D call. V was shortened by 3 bases and J by 3 bases, with 3 bases between the two germline ends. The CDR3 spans 12 residues. The CDR3 region is CASSFIGNTIYF. Here the CDR3 DNA reads TGTGCCAGCAGTTTCATTGGAAACACCATATATTTT.

The chain joins TRBV6-6 to TRBJ2-5, with 9 bases fitting TRBD2. After removal of 6 bases from V and 4 bases from J, the junction contained 9 bases not matched to a gene. Per germline, CDR1 MNHNY and CDR2 SVGAGI (reference sequence). This CDR3 region has 15 residues. The CDR3, as DNA: TGTGCCAGCAGCCCCCCCGCGGGGGGGCTAGAGACCCAGTACTTC. Its protein product is CASSPPAGGLETQYF.

V gene TRBV12-3 or TRBV12-4 combines with J gene TRBJ2-3, with D perhaps TRBD2 (6 bases). This CDR3 has 13 residues. Trimming shortened V by 4 bases and J by 3 bases, and 8 bases separated the two germline ends. The CDR3 coding sequence is TGTGCCAGCAGTTGGGACTCTACAGATACGCAGTATTTT. It translates to CASSWDSTDTQYF.

V and J are TRBV12-3 or TRBV12-4 and TRBJ1-1; D remains ambiguous. The CDR3 has 13 residues. Trimming shortened V by 5 bases and J by 6 bases, and 13 bases separated the two germline ends. The CDR3 sequence: CASSPNAPAEAFF. CDR3 bases: TGTGCCAGCAGTCCTAATGCTCCCGCTGAAGCTTTCTTT.